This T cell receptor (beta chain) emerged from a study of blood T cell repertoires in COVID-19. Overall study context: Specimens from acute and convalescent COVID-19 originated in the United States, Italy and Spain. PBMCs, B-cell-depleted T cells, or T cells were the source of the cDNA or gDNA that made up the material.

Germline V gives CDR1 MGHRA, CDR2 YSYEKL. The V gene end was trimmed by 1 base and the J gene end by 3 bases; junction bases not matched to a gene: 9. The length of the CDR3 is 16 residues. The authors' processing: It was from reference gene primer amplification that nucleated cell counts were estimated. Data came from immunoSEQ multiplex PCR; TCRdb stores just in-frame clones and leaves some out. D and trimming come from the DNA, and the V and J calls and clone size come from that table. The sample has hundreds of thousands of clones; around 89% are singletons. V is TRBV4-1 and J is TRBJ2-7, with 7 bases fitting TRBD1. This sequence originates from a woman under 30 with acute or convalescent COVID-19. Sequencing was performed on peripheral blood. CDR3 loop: CASSQGPGTAFYEQYF. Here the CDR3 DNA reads TGCGCCAGCAGCCAAGGCCCCGGGACAGCATTCTACGAGCAGTACTTC.